Below are 18 T cell receptor beta chains sequenced from a single sample in a study of cytomegalovirus exposure and HLA in healthy donors. In the PCR, 60 Vbeta and 13 Jbeta primers were used. Sequencing used immunoSEQ multiplex PCR; TCRdb keeps in-frame clones, though not all of them. The table lists roughly 110,000 clones, 65% to 80% of them singletons. Specimen: PBMCs. The receptors derive from a woman between 45 and 60 years old in good health and CMV-seropositive.

The rearrangement links TRBV7-8 to TRBJ2-1; maybe TRBD2 (7 bases). V was trimmed by 5 bases and J by 4 bases, leaving 18 bases between them. Germline values: CDR1 SGHVS, CDR2 FQNEAQ. This CDR3 contains 16 residues. The CDR3 region is CASSPRGGGSYNEQFF. Written as DNA, the CDR3 is TGTGCCAGCAGCCCTCGAGGGGGGGGAAGTTACAATGAGCAGTTCTTC.

The chain combines TRBV7-8 with TRBJ1-1; D remains unclear. Trimming shortened V by 2 bases and J by 2 bases, and 3 bases separated the two germline ends. The CDR3 spans 12 residues. CDR1 SGHVS and CDR2 FQNEAQ come from the germline V gene. Here the CDR3 reads CASSLINTEAFF. The DNA of the CDR3 is TGTGCCAGCAGCTTAATAAACACTGAAGCTTTCTTT.

In DNA form, the CDR3 reads TGTGCCAGCAGCTGGACAGGGGCGAACACTGAAGCTTTCTTT. This translates into CASSWTGANTEAFF. This rearrangement joins TRBV7-2 to TRBJ1-1; 9 bases are shared with TRBD1. The V segment lost 4 bases and the J segment 1 base; nucleotides outside the gene matches: 1. This CDR3 is built from 14 residues. Germline-derived CDR1 and CDR2 are SGHTA and FQGNSA.

This clone showed up just once. CDR3 nucleotide sequence: TGTGCCAGCAGCCCCCTCTACTTTAGCAATCAGCCCCAGCATTTT. Translated: CASSPLYFSNQPQHF. This rearrangement joins TRBV7-8 to TRBJ1-5; no clear D gene. The CDR3 is made up of 15 amino acids. Trimming left V 5 bases short and J 0 bases short, with 11 bases between. Per the germline V gene, CDR1 is SGHVS and CDR2 is FQNEAQ.

In its sample, this clone was seen a few times. The chain recombines TRBV18 with TRBJ2-3; weak D call: TRBD2 (5 bases). The CDR3 consists of 14 residues. The germline V gene has CDR1 KGHSH and CDR2 LQKENI. V was shortened by 4 bases and J by 4 bases, with 12 bases between the two germline ends. CDR3: CASSRASQADTQYF. DNA for the CDR3: TGTGCCAGCTCACGGGCTAGCCAAGCAGATACGCAGTATTTT.

The V and J genes are TRBV7-3 and TRBJ2-5; D not certain. Trimming left V 2 bases short and J 2 bases short, with 6 bases between. This CDR3 is built from 13 residues. CDR1 is SGHTA, CDR2 FQGTGA, per germline. CDR3 coding DNA: TGTGCCAGCAGCTTAGTTCTGCAAGAGACCCAGTACTTC. Amino acid sequence: CASSLVLQETQYF.

This sequence joins TRBV11-2 and TRBJ2-1; 8 positions agree with TRBD2. Germline assignment: CDR1 SGHAT and CDR2 FQNNGV. This CDR3 spans 14 amino acids. The V and J ends lost 7 bases and 6 bases, in that order; junction bases with no gene match: 8. For the CDR3, the DNA is TGTGCCAGCACCCGGGGGGGCCGCAGCAATGAGCAGTTCTTC. Translation gives CASTRGGRSNEQFF.

V is TRBV9 and J is TRBJ1-1; 8 positions match TRBD1. Germline CDR1 is SGDLS and CDR2 is YYNGEE. This CDR3 contains 14 residues. The V gene end was trimmed by 0 bases and the J gene end by 6 bases; junction bases not matched to a gene: 4. CDR3 residues: CASSVAGQGSEAFF. As DNA, the CDR3 is TGTGCCAGCAGCGTAGCAGGACAGGGTTCTGAAGCTTTCTTT.

The gene calls are TRBV5-4 and TRBJ2-2; D is possibly TRBD1 (6 bases). The CDR3 length is 16 residues. V was cut by 4 bases and J by 5 bases, with 18 bases left in between. Germline V gene data show CDR1 as SGHNT and CDR2 as YYREEE (reference sequence). CDR3 region: CASSPGTTSWTGELFF. CDR3 sequence (DNA): TGTGCCAGCAGCCCCGGGACAACCTCGTGGACCGGGGAGCTGTTTTTT.

On this clone: Other DNA variants within this sample encode the same CDR3. The chain employs TRBV2 and TRBJ1-5; TRBD1 matches at 11 bases. This CDR3 has 14 amino acids. In germline, CDR1 is SNHLY, CDR2 FYNNEI. V was clipped by 6 bases and J by 6 bases; unmatched bases: 4. In DNA, the CDR3 is TGTGCCAGCAGCGGACAGGGGGCTAGTCAGCCCCAGCATTTT. It encodes CASSGQGASQPQHF.

The chain employs TRBV2 and TRBJ1-3, with 7 bases that match TRBD1. The V and J ends lost 2 bases and 4 bases, in that order; junction bases with no gene match: 11. CDR3 length equals 17 residues. Germline lookup yields CDR1 SNHLY and CDR2 FYNNEI. For the CDR3, the DNA is TGTGCCAGCAGTGAATTTACTCGACAGGGAGCAGGAAACACCATATATTTT. It is translated as CASSEFTRQGAGNTIYF.

The chain employs TRBV30 and TRBJ2-1; D remains unclear. Germline assignment: CDR1 GTSNPN and CDR2 SVGIG (reference sequence). The CDR3 covers 12 residues. V was pared by 0 bases and J by 8 bases, with 8 bases between. The CDR3 bases are TGTGCCTGGAGTGTAAACGGGTATGAGCAGTTCTTC. Residues: CAWSVNGYEQFF.

The count of this clone is one. The chain couples TRBV6-1 to TRBJ2-5; maybe TRBD2 (6 bases). Germline values: CDR1 MNHNS, CDR2 SASEGT. V lost 0 bases and J 5 bases, leaving 16 bases between the germline ends. There are 16 residues in the CDR3. CDR3 loop: CASSEAALVRGETQYF. CDR3 coding DNA: TGTGCCAGCAGTGAAGCGGCCTTAGTCCGGGGGGAGACCCAGTACTTC.

This chain links TRBV28 with TRBJ2-7; TRBD1 aligns across 10 bases. Germline V gene sequence: CDR1 MDHEN, CDR2 SYDVKM. The CDR3 runs 18 residues. V trimming: 7 bases; J trimming: 3 bases; junction bases outside the gene matches: 18. The CDR3 region has the DNA TGTGCCAGCACCCATATCCGGGACAGGGGACAGTTTTACTACGAGCAGTACTTC. Translated, it gives CASTHIRDRGQFYYEQYF.

This clone was counted between two and nine times. V and J are TRBV6-5 and TRBJ1-3, with D uncertain. This CDR3 spans 15 amino acids. The V gene lost 0 bases and the J gene lost 0 bases, with 6 bases spanning the gap. From germline, CDR1 is MNHEY and CDR2 SVGAGI. The CDR3 loop reads CASSYSSSSGNTIYF. CDR3 coding DNA: TGTGCCAGCAGTTACTCGTCTAGCTCTGGAAACACCATATATTTT.

The CDR3 loop is CASSFLAGEYNEQFF. The DNA of the CDR3 is TGCGCCAGCAGCTTCCTAGCGGGGGAGTACAATGAGCAGTTCTTC. This chain uses TRBV5-1 with TRBJ2-1, with 10 bases lining up with TRBD2. V shed 2 bases, J shed 4 bases, and the junction held 3 bases outside the gene matches. CDR1 SGHRS and CDR2 YFSETQ come from the germline V gene. This CDR3 spans 15 amino acids.

The chain uses TRBV28 and TRBJ1-1; 9 nucleotides match TRBD1. The CDR3 extends over 16 amino acids. V lost 4 bases and J lost 3; bases outside the gene matches: 9. Germline V lookup: CDR1 MDHEN, CDR2 SYDVKM. CDR3 nucleotide sequence: TGTGCCAGCAGTTCACAGGGGGCGGGGACGGACACTGAAGCTTTCTTT. Its translation: CASSSQGAGTDTEAFF.

V usage is TRBV19 and J usage is TRBJ2-2; TRBD2 aligns across 7 bases. Looked up from germline, CDR1 is LNHDA and CDR2 is SQIVND (reference sequence). V gave up 7 bases and J gave up 5 bases; unmatched junction bases: 13. The CDR3 covers 16 residues. The CDR3: CASIHRSSGVTGELFF. DNA of the CDR3: TGTGCCAGTATCCATAGGTCCAGCGGGGTTACCGGGGAGCTGTTTTTT. Based on the CDR3 plus reference TRBV19 and TRBJ2-2, the full variable domain is DGGITQSPKYLFRKEGQNVTLSCEQNLNHDAMYWYRQDPGQGLRLIYYSQIVNDFQKGDIAEGYSVSREKKESFPLTVTSAQKNPTAFYLCASIHRSSGVTGELFFGEGSRLTVL.